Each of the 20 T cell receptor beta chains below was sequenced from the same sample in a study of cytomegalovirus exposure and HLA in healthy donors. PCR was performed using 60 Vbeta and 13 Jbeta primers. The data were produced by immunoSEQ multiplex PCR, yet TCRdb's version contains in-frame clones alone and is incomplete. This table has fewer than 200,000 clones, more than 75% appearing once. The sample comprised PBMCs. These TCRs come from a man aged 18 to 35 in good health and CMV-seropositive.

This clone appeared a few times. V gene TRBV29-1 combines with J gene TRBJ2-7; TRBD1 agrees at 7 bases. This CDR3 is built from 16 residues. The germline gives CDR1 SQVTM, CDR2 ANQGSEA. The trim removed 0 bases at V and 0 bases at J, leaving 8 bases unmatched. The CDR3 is CSVEDLRGTHSYEQYF. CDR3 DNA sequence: TGCAGCGTTGAAGATCTCAGGGGGACCCACTCCTACGAGCAGTACTTC.

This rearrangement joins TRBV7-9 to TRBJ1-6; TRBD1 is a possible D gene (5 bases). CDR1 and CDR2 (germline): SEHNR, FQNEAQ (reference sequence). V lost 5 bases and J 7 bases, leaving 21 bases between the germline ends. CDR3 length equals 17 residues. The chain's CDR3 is CASSHPRGDGENSPLHF. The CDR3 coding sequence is TGTGCCAGCAGCCATCCTCGCGGGGACGGAGAAAATTCACCCCTCCACTTT.

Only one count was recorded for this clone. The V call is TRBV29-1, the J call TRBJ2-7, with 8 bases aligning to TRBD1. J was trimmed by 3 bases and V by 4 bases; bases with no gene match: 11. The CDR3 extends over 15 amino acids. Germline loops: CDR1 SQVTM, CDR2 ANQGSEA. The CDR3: CSVVRSGTGHYEQYF. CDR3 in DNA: TGCAGCGTTGTACGGTCGGGGACAGGCCACTACGAGCAGTACTTC.

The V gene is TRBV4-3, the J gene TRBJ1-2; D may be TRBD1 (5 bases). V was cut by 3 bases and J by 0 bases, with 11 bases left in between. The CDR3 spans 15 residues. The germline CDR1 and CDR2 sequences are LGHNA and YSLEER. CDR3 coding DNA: TGCGCCAGCAGCCACGACAGCTTAGCTAACTATGGCTACACCTTC. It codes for CASSHDSLANYGYTF.

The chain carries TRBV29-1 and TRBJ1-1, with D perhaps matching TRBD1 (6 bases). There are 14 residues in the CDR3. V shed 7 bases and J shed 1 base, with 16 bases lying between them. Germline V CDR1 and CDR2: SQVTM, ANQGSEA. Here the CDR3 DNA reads TGCAGCGCCCGAGGACAGACGTCGAACACTGAAGCTTTCTTT. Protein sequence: CSARGQTSNTEAFF.

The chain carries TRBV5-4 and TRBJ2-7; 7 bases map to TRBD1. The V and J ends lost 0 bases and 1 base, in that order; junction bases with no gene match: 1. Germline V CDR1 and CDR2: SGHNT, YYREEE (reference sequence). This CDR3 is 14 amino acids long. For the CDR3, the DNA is TGTGCCAGCAGCTTGGCGGACAGGTCCTACGAGCAGTACTTC. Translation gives CASSLADRSYEQYF.

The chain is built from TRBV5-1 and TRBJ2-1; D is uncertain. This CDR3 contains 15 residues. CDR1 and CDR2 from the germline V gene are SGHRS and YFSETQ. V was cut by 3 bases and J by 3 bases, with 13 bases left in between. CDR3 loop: CASSSANDNYNEQFF. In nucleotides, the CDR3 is TGCGCCAGCAGCTCGGCTAACGACAACTACAATGAGCAGTTCTTC.

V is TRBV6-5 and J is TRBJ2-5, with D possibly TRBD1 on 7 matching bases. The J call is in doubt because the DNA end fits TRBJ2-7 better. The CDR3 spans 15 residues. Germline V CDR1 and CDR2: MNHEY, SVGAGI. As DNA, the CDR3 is TGTGCCAGCAGTTATGACAGGGAGGCCGGCTACGAGCAGTACTTC. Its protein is CASSYDREAGYEQYF.

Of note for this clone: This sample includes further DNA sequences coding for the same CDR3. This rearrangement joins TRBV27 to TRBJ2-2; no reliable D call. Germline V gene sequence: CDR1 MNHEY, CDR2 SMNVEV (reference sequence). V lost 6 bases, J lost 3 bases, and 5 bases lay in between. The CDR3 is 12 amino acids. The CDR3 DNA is TGTGCCAGCAGCCCATACACCGGGGAGCTGTTTTTT. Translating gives CASSPYTGELFF.

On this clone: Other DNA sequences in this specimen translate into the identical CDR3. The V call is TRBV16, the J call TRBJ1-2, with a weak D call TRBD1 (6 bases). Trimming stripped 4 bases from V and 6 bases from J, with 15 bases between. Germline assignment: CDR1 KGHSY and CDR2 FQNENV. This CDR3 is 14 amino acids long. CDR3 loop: CASSLSGGANGYTF. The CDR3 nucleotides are TGTGCCAGCAGCCTAAGCGGGGGCGCGAATGGCTACACCTTC.

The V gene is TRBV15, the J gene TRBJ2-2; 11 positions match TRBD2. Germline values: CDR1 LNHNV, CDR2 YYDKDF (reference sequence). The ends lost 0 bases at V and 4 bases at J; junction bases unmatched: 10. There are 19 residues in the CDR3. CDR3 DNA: TGTGCCACCAGCAGAGAGGTAGCGGGAGGGAATATAGCCACCGGGGAGCTGTTTTTT. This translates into CATSREVAGGNIATGELFF. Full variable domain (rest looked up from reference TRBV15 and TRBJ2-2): DAMVIQNPRYQVTQFGKPVTLSCSQTLNHNVMYWYQQKSSQAPKLLFHYYDKDFNNEADTPDNFQSRRPNTSFCFLDIRSPGLGDTAMYLCATSREVAGGNIATGELFFGEGSRLTVL.

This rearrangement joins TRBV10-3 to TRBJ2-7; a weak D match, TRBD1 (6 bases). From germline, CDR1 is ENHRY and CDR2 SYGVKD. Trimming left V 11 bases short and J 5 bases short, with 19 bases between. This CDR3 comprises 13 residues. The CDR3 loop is CAHQQGYSNEQYF. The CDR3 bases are TGTGCCCATCAGCAGGGGTATTCTAACGAGCAGTACTTC.

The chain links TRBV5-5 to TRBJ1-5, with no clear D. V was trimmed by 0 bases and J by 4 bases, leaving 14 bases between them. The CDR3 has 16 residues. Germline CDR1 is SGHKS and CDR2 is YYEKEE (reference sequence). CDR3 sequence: CASSLGAGGRNQPQHF. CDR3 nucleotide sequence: TGTGCCAGCAGCTTGGGGGCAGGAGGGCGGAATCAGCCCCAGCATTTT.

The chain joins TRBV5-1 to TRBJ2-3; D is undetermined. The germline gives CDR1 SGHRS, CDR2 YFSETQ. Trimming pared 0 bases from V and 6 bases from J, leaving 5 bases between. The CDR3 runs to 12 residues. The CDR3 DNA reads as TGCGCCAGCAGCTTGGATCTGGATACGCAGTATTTT. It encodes CASSLDLDTQYF.

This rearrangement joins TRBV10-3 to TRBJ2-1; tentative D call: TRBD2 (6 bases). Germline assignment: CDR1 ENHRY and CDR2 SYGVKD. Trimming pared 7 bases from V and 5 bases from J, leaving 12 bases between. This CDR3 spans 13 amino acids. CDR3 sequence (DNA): TGTGCCATCATGGGCGGGGCGGACAATGAGCAGTTCTTC. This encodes CAIMGGADNEQFF.

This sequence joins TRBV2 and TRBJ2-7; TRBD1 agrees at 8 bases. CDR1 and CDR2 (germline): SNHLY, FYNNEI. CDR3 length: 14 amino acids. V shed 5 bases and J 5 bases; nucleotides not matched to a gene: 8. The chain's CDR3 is CASSYGQGGHEQYF. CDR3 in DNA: TGTGCCAGCAGTTATGGACAGGGTGGCCACGAGCAGTACTTC. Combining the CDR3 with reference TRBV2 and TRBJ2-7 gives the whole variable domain EPEVTQTPSHQVTQMGQEVILRCVPISNHLYFYWYRQILGQKVEFLVSFYNNEISEKSEIFDDQFSVERPDGSNFTLKIRSTKLEDSAMYFCASSYGQGGHEQYFGPGTRLTVT.

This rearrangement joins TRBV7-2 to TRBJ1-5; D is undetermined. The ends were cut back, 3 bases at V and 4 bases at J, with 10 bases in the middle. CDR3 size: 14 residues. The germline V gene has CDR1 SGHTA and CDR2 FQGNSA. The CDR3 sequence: CASSLESLNQPQHF. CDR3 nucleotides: TGTGCCAGCAGCTTGGAGAGTCTAAATCAGCCCCAGCATTTT.

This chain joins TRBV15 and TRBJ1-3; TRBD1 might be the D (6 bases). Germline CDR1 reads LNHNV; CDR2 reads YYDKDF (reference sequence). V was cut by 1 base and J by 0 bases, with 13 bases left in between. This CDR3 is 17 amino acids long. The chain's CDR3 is CATSRARTALSGNTIYF. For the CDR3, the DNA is TGTGCCACCAGCAGAGCAAGGACAGCGCTCTCTGGAAACACCATATATTTT.

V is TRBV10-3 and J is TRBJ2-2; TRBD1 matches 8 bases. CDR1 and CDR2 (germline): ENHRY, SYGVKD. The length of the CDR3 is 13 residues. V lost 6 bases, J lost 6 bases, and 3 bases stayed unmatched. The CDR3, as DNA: TGTGCCATCAGACAGGGGGAGGCCGGGGAGCTGTTTTTT. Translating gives CAIRQGEAGELFF.

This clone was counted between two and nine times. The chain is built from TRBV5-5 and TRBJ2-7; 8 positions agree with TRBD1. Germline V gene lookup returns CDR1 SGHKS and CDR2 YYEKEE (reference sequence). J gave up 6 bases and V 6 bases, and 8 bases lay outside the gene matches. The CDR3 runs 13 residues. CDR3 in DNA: TGTGCCAGCAACCGACAGGGGTTAGTCGAGCAGTACTTC. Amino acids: CASNRQGLVEQYF. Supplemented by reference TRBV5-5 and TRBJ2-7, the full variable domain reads DAGVTQSPTHLIKTRGQQVTLRCSPISGHKSVSWYQQVLGQGPQFIFQYYEKEERGRGNFPDRFSARQFPNYSSELNVNALLLGDSALYLCASNRQGLVEQYFGPGTRLTVT.